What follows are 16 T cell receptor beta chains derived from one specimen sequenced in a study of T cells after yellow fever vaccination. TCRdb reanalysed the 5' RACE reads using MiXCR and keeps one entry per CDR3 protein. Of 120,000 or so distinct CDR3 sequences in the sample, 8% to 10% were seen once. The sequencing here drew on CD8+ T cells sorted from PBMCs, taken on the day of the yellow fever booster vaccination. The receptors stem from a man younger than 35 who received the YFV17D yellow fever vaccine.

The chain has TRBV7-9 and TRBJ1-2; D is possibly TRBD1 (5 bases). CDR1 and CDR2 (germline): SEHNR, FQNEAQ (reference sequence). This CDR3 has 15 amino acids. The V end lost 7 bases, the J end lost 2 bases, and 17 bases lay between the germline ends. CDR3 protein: CASTPEVGGNYGYTF. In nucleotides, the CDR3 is TGTGCCAGCACCCCCGAGGTGGGGGGAAACTATGGCTACACCTTC. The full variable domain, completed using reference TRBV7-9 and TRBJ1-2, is DTGVSQNPRHKITKRGQNVTFRCDPISEHNRLYWYRQTLGQGPEFLTYFQNEAQLEKSRLLSDRFSAERPKGSFSTLEIQRTEQGDSAMYLCASTPEVGGNYGYTFGSGTRLTVV.

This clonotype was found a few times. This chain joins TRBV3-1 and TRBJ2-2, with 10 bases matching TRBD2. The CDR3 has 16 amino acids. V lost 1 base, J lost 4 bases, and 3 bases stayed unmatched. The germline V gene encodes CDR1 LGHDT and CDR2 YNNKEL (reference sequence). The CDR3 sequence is CASSQVSSGGTGELFF. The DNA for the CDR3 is TGTGCCAGCAGCCAAGTTTCTAGCGGGGGCACCGGGGAGCTGTTTTTT.

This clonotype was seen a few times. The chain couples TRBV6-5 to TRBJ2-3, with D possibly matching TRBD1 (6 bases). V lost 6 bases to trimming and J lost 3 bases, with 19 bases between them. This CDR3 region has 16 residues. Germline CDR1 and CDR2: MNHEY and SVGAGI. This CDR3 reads CASSPGAGESTDTQYF. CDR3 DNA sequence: TGTGCCAGCAGCCCCGGGGCAGGGGAATCGACAGATACGCAGTATTTT.

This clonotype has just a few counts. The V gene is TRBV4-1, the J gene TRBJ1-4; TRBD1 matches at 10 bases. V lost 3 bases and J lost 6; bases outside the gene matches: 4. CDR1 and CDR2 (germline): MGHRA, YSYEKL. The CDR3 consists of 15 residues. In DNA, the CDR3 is TGCGCCAGCAGCCACACGACAGGGGGCTATGAAAAACTGTTTTTT. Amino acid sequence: CASSHTTGGYEKLFF.

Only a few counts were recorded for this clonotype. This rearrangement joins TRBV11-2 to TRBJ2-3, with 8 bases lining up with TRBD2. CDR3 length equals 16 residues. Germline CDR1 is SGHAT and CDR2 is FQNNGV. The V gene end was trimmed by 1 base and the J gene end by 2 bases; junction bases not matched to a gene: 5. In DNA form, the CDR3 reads TGTGCCAGCAGCTTAGCAAGCGGGGGAACCACAGATACGCAGTATTTT. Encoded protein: CASSLASGGTTDTQYF.

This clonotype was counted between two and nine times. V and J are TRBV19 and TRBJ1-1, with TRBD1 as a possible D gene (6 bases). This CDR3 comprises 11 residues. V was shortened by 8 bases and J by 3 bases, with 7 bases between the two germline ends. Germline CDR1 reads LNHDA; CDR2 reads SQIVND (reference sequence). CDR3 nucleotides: TGTGCCAGTCAGGGGTACACTGAAGCTTTCTTT. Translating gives CASQGYTEAFF.

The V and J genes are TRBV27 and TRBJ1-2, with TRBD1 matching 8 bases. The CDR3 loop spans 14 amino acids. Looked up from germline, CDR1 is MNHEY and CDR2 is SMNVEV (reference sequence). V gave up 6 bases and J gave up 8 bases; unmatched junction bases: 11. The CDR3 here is CASSRMDRAGGYTF. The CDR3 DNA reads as TGTGCCAGCAGCCGGATGGACAGGGCGGGAGGCTACACCTTC.

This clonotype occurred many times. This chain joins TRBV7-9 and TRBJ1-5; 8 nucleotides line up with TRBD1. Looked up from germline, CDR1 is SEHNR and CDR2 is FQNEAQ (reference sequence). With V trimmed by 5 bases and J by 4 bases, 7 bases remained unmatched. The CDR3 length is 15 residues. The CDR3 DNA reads TGTGCCAGCAGCCGGACAGGGAACACTAATCAGCCCCAGCATTTT. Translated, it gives CASSRTGNTNQPQHF.

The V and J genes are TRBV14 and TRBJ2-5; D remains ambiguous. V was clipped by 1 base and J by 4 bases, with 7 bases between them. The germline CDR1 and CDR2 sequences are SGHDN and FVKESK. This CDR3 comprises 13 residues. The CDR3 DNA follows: TGTGCCAGCAGCCAAGGGTTAGGAGAGACCCAGTACTTC. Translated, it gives CASSQGLGETQYF.

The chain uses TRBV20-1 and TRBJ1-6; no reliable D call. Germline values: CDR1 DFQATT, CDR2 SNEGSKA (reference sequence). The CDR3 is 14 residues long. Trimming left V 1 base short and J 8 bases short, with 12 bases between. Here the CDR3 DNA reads TGCAGTGCTAGAGGCGGGATCCCCTATTCACCCCTCCACTTT. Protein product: CSARGGIPYSPLHF.

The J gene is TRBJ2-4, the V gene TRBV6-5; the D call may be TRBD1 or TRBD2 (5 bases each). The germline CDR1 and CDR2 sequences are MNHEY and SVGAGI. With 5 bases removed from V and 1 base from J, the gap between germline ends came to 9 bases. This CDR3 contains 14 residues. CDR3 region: CASSPWGAKNIQYF. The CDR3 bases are TGTGCCAGCAGTCCCTGGGGGGCCAAAAACATTCAGTACTTC.

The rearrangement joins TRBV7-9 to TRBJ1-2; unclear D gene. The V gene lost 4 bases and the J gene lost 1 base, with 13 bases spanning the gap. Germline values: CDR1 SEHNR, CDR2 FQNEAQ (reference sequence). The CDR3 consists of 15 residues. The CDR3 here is CASSSLGRLNYGYTF. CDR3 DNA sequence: TGTGCCAGCAGCTCGCTCGGACGGCTTAACTATGGCTACACCTTC.

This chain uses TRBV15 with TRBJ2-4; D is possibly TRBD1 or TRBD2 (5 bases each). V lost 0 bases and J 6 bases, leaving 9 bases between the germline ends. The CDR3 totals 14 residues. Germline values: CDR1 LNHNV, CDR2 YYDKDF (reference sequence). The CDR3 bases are TGTGCCACCAGCAGAGAGGGGGAGACAAACATTCAGTACTTC. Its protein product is CATSREGETNIQYF.

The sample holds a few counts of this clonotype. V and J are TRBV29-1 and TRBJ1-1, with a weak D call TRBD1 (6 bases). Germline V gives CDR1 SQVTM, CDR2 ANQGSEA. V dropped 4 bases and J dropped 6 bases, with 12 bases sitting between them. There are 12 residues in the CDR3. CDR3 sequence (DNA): TGCAGCGTTGTAGGTGGGGGGCCTGAAGCTTTCTTT. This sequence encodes CSVVGGGPEAFF.

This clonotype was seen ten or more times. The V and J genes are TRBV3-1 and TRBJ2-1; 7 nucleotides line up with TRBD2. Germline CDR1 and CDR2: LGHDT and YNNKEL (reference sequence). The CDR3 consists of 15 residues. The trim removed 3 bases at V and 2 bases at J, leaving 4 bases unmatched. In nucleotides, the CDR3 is TGTGCCAGCAGCCATGTACTAGCGCCCTACAATGAGCAGTTCTTC. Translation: CASSHVLAPYNEQFF.

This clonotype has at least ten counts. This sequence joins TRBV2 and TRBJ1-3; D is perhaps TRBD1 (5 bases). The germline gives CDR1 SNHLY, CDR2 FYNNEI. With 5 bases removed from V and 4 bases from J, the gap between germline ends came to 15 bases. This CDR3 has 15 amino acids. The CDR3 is CASSRDSYAGNTIYF. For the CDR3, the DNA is TGTGCCAGCAGTCGAGACAGTTATGCAGGAAACACCATATATTTT.